The clone carrying this T cell receptor beta chain was counted only a few times. Germline loops: CDR1 SGDLS, CDR2 YYNGEE. The CDR3 totals 15 residues. With V trimmed by 4 bases and J by 6 bases, 10 bases remained unmatched. These data originate in a study of OX40 agonist ivuxolimab in advanced cancers. Measured with immunoSEQ multiplex PCR; TCRdb has only the in-frame clones, and not every one. This sample has approximately 15,000 clones, with more than 65% found just once. The rearrangement joins TRBV9 to TRBJ1-2; 9 bases line up with TRBD1. Sequenced here: CD4+ or CD8+ T cells sorted from blood, sampled in a trial of the OX40 agonist ivuxolimab. This clonotype originated in an adult with an advanced solid tumor such as melanoma, head and neck, liver or kidney cancer. CDR3 coding DNA: TGTGCCAGCAGCACGCCGGGACAGGGTATTAATGGCTACACCTTC. It encodes CASSTPGQGINGYTF. Full variable domain (missing parts from reference TRBV9 and TRBJ1-2): DSGVTQTPKHLITATGQRVTLRCSPRSGDLSVYWYQQSLDQGLQFLIQYYNGEERAKGNILERFSAQQFPDLHSELNLSSLELGDSALYFCASSTPGQGINGYTFGSGTRLTVV.